This T cell receptor (beta chain) was identified in a study of cytomegalovirus exposure and HLA in healthy donors. On the study more broadly: Within an early data release were 80 million to 90 million unique TCRs drawn from HLA-typed donors.

The PCR made use of 60 Vbeta and 13 Jbeta primers. Measured with immunoSEQ multiplex PCR; TCRdb has only the in-frame clones, and not every one. The sample comprises some 160,000 clones, around four fifths of which are singletons, and 1.1% to 1.5% rests with the top ten. The germline V gene has CDR1 GTSNPN and CDR2 SVGIG (reference sequence). Unmatched junction bases numbered 5, after V lost 2 bases and J lost 3 bases. This CDR3 comprises 15 residues. This clone was counted a single time. The sequence came from a male donor in good health and CMV-seronegative. Sequencing was performed on PBMCs. The rearrangement links TRBV30 to TRBJ1-4, with TRBD1 matching 8 bases. Here the CDR3 DNA reads TGTGCCTGGAGTCGCTCACAGGGGGCTAATGAAAAACTGTTTTTT. Amino acid sequence: CAWSRSQGANEKLFF.